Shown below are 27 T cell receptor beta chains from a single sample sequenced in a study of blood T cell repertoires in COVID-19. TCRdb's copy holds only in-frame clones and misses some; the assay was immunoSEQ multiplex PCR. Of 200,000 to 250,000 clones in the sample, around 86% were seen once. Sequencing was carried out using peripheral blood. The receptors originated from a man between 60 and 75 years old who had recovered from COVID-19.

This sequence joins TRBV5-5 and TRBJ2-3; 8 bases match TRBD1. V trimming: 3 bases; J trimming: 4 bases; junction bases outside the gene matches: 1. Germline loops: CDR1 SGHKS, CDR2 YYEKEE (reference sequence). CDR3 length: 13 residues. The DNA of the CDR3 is TGTGCCAGCAGCTGGACAGGGTCAGATACGCAGTATTTT. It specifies CASSWTGSDTQYF.

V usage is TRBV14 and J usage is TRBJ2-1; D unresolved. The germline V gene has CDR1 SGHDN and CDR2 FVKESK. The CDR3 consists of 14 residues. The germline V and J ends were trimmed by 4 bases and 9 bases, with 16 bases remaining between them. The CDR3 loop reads CASSPQIVLAEQFF. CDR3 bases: TGTGCCAGCAGCCCACAGATAGTTCTCGCTGAGCAGTTCTTC.

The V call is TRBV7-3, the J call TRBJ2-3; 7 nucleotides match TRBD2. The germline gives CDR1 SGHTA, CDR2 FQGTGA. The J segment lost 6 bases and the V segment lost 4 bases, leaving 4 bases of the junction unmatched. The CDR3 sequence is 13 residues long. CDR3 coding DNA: TGTGCCAGCAGCTCCCAAGCGGGGGATACGCAGTATTTT. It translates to CASSSQAGDTQYF.

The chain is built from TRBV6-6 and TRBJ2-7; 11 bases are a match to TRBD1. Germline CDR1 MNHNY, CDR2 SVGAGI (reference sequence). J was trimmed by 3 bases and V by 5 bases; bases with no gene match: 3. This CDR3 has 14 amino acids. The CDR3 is CASSMGQGVYEQYF. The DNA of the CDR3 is TGTGCCAGCAGTATGGGACAGGGGGTCTACGAGCAGTACTTC.

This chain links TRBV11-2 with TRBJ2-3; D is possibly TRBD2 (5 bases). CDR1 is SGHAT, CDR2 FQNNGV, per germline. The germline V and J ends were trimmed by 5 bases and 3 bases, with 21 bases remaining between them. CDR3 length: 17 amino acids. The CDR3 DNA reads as TGTGCCAGCAGCACTCCGGGCCCCCCGGGGATAACAGATACGCAGTATTTT. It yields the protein CASSTPGPPGITDTQYF. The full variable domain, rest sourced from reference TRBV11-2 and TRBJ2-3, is EAGVAQSPRYKIIEKRQSVAFWCNPISGHATLYWYQQILGQGPKLLIQFQNNGVVDDSQLPKDRFSAERLKGVDSTLKIQPAKLEDSAVYLCASSTPGPPGITDTQYFGPGTRLTVL.

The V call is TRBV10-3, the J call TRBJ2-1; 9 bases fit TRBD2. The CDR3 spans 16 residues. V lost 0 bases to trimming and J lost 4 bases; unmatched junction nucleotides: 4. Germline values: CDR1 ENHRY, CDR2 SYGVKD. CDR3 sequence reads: CAISESGGGVYNEQFF. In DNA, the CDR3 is TGTGCCATCAGTGAGTCAGGCGGGGGGGTATACAATGAGCAGTTCTTC.

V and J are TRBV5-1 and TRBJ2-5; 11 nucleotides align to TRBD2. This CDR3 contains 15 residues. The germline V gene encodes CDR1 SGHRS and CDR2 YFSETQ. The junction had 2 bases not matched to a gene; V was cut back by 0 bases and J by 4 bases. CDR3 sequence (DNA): TGCGCCAGCAGCTTGGCGCTAGCGGGAGGAGAGACCCAGTACTTC. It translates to CASSLALAGGETQYF.

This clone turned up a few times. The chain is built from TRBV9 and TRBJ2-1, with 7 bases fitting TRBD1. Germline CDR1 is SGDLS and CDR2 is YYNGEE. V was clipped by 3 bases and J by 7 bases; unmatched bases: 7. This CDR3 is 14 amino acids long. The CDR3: CASSGQGFRNEQFF. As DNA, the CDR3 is TGTGCCAGCAGCGGACAGGGTTTTCGAAATGAGCAGTTCTTC.

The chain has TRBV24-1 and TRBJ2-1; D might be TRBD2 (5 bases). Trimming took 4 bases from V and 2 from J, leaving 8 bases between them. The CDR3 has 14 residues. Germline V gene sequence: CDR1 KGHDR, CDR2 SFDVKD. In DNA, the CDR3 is TGTGCCACCAGTGAAACCGGGACCTACAATGAGCAGTTCTTC. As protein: CATSETGTYNEQFF.

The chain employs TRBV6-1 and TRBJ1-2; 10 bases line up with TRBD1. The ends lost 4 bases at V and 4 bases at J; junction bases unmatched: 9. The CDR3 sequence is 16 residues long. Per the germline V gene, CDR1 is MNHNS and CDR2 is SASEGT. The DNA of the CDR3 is TGTGCCAGCAGTGGACAGGGGGCTCTCTTGGGCTATGGCTACACCTTC. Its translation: CASSGQGALLGYGYTF.

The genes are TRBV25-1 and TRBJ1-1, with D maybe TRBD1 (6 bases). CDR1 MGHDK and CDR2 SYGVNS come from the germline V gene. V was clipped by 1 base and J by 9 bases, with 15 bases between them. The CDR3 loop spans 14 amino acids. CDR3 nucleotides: TGTGCCAGCAGTGAATCGGGAGGGGGTGGGAAAGCTTTCTTT. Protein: CASSESGGGGKAFF.

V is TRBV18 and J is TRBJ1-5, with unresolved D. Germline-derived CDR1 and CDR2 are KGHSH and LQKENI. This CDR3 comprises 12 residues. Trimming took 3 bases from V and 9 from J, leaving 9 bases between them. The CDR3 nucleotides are TGTGCCAGCTCACCCTCCGGAGCGCCCCAGCATTTT. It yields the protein CASSPSGAPQHF.

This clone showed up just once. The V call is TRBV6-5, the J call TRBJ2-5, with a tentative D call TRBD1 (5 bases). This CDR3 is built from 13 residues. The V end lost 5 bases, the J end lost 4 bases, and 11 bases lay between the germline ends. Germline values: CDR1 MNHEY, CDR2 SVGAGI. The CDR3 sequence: CASSPRVSETQYF. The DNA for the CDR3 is TGTGCCAGCAGTCCCAGGGTTTCAGAGACCCAGTACTTC.

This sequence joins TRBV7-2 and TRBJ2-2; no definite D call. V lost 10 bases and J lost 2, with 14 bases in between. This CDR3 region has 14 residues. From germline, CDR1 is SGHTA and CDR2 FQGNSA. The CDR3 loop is CATGALINTGELFF. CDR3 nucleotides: TGTGCCACCGGAGCGTTAATAAACACCGGGGAGCTGTTTTTT.

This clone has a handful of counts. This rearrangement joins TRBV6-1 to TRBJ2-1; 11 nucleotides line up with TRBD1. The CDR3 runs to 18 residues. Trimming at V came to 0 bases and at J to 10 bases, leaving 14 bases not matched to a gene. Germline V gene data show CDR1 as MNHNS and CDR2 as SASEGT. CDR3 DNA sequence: TGTGCCAGCAGTGAAGCGCTTCGAAGGACAGGGGGCTATGGAGAGCAGTTCTTC. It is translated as CASSEALRRTGGYGEQFF.

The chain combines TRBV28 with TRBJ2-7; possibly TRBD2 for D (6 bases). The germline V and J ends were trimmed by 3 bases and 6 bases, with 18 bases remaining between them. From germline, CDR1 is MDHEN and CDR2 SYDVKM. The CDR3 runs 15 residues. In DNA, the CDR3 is TGTGCCAGCAGTTTGGGGACTGGGCGTAGAGGCGAGCAGTACTTC. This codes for CASSLGTGRRGEQYF.

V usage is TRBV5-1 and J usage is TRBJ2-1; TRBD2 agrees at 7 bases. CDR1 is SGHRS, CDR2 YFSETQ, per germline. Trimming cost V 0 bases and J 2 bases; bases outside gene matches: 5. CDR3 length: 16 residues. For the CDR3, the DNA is TGCGCCAGCAGCTTGGGGTCTAGCGGTACCTACAATGAGCAGTTCTTC. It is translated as CASSLGSSGTYNEQFF.

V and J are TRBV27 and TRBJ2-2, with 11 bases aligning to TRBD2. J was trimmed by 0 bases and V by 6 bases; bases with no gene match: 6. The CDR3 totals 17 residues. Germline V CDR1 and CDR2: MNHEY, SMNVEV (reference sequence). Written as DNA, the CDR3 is TGTGCCAGCAGGGAACAGACTAGCGGGGCGAACACCGGGGAGCTGTTTTTT. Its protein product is CASREQTSGANTGELFF.

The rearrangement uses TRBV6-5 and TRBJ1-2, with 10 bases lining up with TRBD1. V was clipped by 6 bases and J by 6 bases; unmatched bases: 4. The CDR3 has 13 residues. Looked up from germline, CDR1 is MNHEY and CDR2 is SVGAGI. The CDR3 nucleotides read TGTGCCAGCAGCCGGGACAGGGGTAATGGCTACACCTTC. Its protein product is CASSRDRGNGYTF.

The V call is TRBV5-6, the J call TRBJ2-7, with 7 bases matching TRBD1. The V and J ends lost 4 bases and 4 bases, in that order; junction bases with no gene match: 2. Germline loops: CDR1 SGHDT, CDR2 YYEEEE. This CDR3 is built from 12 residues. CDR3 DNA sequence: TGTGCCAGCAGCCAGACAGGGTACGAGCAGTACTTC. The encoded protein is CASSQTGYEQYF.

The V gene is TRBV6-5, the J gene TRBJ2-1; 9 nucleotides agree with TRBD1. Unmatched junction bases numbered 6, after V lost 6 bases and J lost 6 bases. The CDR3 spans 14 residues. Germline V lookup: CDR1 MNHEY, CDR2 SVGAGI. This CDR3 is CASSRDRVSNEQFF. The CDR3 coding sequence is TGTGCCAGCAGCCGGGACAGGGTCTCCAATGAGCAGTTCTTC.

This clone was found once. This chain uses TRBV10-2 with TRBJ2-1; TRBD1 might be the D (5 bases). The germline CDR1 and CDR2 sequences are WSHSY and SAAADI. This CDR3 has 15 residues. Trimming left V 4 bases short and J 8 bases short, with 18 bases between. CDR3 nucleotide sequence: TGCGCCAGCAGTGTGGAAGGGGCCCTGGTTGATGAGCAGTTCTTC. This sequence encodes CASSVEGALVDEQFF.

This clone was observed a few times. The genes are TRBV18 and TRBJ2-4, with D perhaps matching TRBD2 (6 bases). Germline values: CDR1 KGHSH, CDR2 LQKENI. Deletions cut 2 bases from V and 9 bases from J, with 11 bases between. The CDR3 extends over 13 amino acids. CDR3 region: CASSPAGRGIQYF. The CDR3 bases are TGTGCCAGCTCACCAGCGGGACGGGGCATTCAGTACTTC.

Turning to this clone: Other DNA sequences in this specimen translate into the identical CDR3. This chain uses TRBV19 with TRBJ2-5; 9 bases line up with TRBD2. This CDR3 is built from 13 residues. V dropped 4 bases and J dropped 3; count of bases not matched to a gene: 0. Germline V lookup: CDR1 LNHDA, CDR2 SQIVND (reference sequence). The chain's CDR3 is CASSRLAEETQYF. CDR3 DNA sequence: TGTGCCAGTAGTAGACTAGCGGAAGAGACCCAGTACTTC.

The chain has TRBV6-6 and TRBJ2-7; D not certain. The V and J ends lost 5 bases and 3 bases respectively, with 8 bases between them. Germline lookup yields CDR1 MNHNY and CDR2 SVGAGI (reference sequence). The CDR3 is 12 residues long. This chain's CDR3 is CASSPRFYEQYF. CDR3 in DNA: TGTGCCAGCAGTCCACGGTTCTACGAGCAGTACTTC.

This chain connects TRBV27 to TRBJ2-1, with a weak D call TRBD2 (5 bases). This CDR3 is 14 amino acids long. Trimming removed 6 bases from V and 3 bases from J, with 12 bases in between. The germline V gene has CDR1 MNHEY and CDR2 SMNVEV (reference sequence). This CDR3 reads CASRSRGDYNEQFF. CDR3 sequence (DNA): TGTGCCAGCAGATCCCGGGGTGACTACAATGAGCAGTTCTTC.

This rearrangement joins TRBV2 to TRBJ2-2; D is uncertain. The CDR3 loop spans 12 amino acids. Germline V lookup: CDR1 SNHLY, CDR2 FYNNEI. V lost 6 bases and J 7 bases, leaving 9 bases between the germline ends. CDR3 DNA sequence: TGTGCCAGCAGGCCGAGTGTCGGGGAGCTGTTTTTT. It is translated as CASRPSVGELFF.